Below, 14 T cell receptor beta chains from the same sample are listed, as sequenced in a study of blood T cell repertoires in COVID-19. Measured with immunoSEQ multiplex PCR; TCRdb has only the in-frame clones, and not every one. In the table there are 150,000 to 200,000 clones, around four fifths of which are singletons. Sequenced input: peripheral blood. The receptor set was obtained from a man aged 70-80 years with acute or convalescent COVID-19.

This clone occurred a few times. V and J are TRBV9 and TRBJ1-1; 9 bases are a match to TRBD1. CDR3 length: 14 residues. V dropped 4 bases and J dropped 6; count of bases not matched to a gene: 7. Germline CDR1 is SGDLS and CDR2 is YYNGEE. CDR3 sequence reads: CASSPRDREAEAFF. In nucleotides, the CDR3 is TGTGCCAGCAGCCCCCGGGACAGGGAGGCTGAAGCTTTCTTT. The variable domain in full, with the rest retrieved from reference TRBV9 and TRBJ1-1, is DSGVTQTPKHLITATGQRVTLRCSPRSGDLSVYWYQQSLDQGLQFLIQYYNGEERAKGNILERFSAQQFPDLHSELNLSSLELGDSALYFCASSPRDREAEAFFGQGTRLTVV.

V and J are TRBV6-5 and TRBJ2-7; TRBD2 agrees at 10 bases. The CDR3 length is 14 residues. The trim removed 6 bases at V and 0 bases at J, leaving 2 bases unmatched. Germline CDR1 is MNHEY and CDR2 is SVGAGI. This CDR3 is CASSLAGDSYEQYF. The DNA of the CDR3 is TGTGCCAGCAGCCTAGCGGGGGACTCCTACGAGCAGTACTTC.

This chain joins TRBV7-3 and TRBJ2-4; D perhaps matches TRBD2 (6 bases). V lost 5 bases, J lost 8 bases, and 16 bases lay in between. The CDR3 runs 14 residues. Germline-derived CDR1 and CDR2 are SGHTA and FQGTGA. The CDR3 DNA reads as TGTGCCAGCAGCCAACCCGAGTCGGGGGACATTCAGTACTTC. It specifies CASSQPESGDIQYF.

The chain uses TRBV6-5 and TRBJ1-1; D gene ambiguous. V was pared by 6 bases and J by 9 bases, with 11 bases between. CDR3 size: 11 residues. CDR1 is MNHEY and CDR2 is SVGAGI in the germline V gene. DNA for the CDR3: TGTGCCAGCAGACTTAGCGGGCAAGCTTTCTTT. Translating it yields CASRLSGQAFF.

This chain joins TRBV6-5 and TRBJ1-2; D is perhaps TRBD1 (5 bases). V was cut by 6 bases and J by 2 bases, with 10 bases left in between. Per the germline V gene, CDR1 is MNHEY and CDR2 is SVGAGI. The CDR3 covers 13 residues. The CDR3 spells CASRIDRNYGYTF. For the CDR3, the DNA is TGTGCCAGCAGAATCGACAGAAACTATGGCTACACCTTC.

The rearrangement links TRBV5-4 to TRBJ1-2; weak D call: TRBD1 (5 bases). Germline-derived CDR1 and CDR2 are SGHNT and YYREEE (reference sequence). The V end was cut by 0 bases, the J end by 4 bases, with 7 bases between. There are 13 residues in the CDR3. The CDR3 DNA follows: TGTGCCAGCAGCTTGGGGACAAGCTATGGCTACACCTTC. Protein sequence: CASSLGTSYGYTF.

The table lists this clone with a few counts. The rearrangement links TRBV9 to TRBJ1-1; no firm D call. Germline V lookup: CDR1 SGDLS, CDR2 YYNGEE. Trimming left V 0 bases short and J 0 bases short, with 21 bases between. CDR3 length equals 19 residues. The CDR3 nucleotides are TGTGCCAGCAGCGTAGTTGAGAGACAAATCACCGCCATGAACACTGAAGCTTTCTTT. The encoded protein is CASSVVERQITAMNTEAFF.

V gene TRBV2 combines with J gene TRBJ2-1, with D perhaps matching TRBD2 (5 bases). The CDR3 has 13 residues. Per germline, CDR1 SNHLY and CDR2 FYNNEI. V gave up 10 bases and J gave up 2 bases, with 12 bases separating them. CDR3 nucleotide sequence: TGTGCCACGCAGGACTCGGCCTACAATGAGCAGTTCTTC. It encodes CATQDSAYNEQFF. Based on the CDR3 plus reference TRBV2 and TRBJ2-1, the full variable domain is EPEVTQTPSHQVTQMGQEVILRCVPISNHLYFYWYRQILGQKVEFLVSFYNNEISEKSEIFDDQFSVERPDGSNFTLKIRSTKLEDSAMYFCATQDSAYNEQFFGPGTRLTVL.

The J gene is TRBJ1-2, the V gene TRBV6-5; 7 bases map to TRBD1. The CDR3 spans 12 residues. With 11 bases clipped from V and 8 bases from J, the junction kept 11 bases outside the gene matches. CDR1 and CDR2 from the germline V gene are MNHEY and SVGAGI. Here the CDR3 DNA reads TGTGCCGCCTTGACAGGGAGTTTAGGCTACACCTTC. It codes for CAALTGSLGYTF.

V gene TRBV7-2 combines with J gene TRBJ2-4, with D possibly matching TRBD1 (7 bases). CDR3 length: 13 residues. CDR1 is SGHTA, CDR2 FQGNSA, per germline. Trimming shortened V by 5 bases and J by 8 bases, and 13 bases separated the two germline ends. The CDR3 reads CASSPGGGDIQYF. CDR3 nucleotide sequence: TGTGCCAGCAGCCCAGGAGGGGGCGACATTCAGTACTTC.

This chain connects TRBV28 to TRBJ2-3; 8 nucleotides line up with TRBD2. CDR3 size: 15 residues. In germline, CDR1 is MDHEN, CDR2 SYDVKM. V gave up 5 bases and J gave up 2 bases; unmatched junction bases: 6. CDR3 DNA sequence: TGTGCCAGCAGTCTGACTAGCGATAACACAGATACGCAGTATTTT. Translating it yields CASSLTSDNTDTQYF.

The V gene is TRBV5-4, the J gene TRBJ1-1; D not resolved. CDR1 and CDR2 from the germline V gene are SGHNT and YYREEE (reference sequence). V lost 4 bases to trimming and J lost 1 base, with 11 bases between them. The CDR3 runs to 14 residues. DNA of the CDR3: TGTGCCAGCAGCCCCGCGACTGCGAACACTGAAGCTTTCTTT. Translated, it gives CASSPATANTEAFF.

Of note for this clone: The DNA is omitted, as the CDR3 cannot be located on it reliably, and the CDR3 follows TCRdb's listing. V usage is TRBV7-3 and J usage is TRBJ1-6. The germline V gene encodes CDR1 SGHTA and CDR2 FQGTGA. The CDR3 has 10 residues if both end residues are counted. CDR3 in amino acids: CAYTCRPLHF.

This chain's CDR3 is CASSQDPTSGGAKDTQYF. CDR3 DNA sequence: TGCGCCAGCAGCCAAGATCCCACTAGCGGGGGGGCAAAGGATACGCAGTATTTT. The rearrangement joins TRBV4-1 to TRBJ2-3; 13 nucleotides match TRBD2. J gave up 6 bases and V 0 bases, and 9 bases lay outside the gene matches. Germline V CDR1 and CDR2: MGHRA, YSYEKL. The CDR3 runs 18 residues.